Reported below is one T cell receptor (beta chain). The data are from a study of blood T cell repertoires in COVID-19. Germline CDR1 is LNHDA and CDR2 is SQIVND (reference sequence). The CDR3 is 15 residues long. V was pared by 5 bases and J by 0 bases, with 8 bases between. Assignment of participants to cohorts was predicated upon participant-reported clinical history. Donors in Cohort 3 counted as recovered after two negative PCRs, clearance, or symptom resolution. TCRdb's copy holds only in-frame clones and misses some; the assay was immunoSEQ multiplex PCR. Among over 250,000 clones listed, roughly nine tenths were seen once.

This sequence joins TRBV19 and TRBJ2-6; D is uncertain. The receptor's source is a man between 60 and 75 years old who had recovered from COVID-19. The sample consisted of PBMCs or T cells enriched from blood (not recorded which). The CDR3 region is CASSFTSSGANVLTF. Here the CDR3 DNA reads TGTGCCAGTAGTTTCACGAGCTCTGGGGCCAACGTCCTGACTTTC.